This record looks at one T cell receptor (beta chain) sequence and its context. The antigen is not known. The CDR3 extends over 10 amino acids. The V and J ends lost 7 bases and 5 bases respectively, with 8 bases between them. Germline V CDR1 and CDR2: SQVTM, ANQGSEA. The record originates from a study of T cell repertoires in ileal Crohn's disease. Study-level background: At surgery, 30% to 40% of patients smoked, with median disease duration around 8 years. Operated complications were stricturing disease (approximately 60%) and penetrating disease (about 39%).

TCRB immunosequencing input was five hundred nanograms of biopsy DNA per sample. Here immunoSEQ multiplex PCR was the method, and the copy in TCRdb shows in-frame clones only, minus some. Of around 15,000 clones listed, over 80% are singletons. The study, taken as a whole, reports: Every patient over 26.8% clonality showed endoscopic recurrence.

Sample: ileal tissue. The sequence came from an adult with Crohn's disease. J is TRBJ1-1 and V is TRBV29-1; D gene ambiguous. CDR3 loop: CSAGDTEAFF. In nucleotides, the CDR3 is TGCAGCGCCGGGGATACTGAAGCTTTCTTT.